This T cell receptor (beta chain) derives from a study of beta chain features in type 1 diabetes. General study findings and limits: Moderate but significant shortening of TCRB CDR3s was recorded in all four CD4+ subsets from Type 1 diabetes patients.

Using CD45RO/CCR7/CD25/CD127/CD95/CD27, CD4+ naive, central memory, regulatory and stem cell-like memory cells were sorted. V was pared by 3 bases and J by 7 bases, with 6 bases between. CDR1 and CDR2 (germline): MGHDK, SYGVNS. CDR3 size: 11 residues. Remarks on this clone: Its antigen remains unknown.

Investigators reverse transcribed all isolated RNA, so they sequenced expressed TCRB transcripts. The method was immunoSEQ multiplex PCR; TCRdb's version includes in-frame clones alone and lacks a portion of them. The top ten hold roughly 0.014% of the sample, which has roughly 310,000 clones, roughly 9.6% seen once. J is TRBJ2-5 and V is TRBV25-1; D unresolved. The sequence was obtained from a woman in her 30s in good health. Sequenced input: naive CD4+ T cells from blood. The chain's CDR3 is CASSDLRTQYF. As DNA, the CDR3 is TGTGCCAGCAGTGACCTCCGGACCCAGTACTTC.